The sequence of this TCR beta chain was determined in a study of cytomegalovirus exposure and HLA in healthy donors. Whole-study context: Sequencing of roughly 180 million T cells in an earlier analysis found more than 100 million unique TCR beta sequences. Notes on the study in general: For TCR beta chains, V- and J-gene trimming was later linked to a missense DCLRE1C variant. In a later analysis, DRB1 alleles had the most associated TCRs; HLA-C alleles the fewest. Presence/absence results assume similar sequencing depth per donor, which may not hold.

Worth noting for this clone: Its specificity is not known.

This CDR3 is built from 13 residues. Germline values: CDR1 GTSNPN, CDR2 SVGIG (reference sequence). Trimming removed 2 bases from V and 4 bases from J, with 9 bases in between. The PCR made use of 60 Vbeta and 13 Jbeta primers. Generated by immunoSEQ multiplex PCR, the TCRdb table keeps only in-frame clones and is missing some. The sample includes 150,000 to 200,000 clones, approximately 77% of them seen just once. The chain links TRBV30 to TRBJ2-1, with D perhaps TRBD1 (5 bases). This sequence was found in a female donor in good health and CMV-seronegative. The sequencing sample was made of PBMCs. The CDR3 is CAWSRKGYNEQFF. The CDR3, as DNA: TGTGCCTGGAGTAGGAAGGGGTACAATGAGCAGTTCTTC.